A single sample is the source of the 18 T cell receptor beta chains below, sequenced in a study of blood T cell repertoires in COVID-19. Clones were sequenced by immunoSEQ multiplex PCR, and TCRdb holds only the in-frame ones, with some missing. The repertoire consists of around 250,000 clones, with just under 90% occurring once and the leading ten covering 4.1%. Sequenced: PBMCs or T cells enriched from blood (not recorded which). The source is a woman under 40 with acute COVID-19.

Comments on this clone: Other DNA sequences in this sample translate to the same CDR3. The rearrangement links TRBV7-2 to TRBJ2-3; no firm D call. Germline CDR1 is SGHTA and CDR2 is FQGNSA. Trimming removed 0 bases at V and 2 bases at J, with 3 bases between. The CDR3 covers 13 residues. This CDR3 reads CASSLAYTDTQYF. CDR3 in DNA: TGTGCCAGCAGCTTAGCGTACACAGATACGCAGTATTTT.

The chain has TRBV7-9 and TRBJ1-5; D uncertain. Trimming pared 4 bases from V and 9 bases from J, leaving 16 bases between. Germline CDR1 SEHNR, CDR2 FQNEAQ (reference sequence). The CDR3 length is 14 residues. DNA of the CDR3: TGTGCCAGCAGCTCTAGCGGAACAAGCGGGCCCCAGCATTTT. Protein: CASSSSGTSGPQHF.

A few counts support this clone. The CDR3 protein is CASSLGGQRYNSPLHF. The DNA for the CDR3 is TGTGCCAGCAGCTTGGGCGGACAGCGTTATAATTCACCCCTCCACTTT. The chain uses TRBV5-4 and TRBJ1-6; a weak D match, TRBD1 (6 bases). CDR1 is SGHNT, CDR2 YYREEE, per germline (reference sequence). V lost 0 bases and J lost 4, with 11 bases in between. This CDR3 is 16 amino acids long.

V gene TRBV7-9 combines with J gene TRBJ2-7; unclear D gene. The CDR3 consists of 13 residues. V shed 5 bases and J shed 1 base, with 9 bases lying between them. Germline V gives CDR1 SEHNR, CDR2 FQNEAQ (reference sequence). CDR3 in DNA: TGTGCCAGCAGCCCTGCGCCATCCTACGAGCAGTACTTC. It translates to CASSPAPSYEQYF.

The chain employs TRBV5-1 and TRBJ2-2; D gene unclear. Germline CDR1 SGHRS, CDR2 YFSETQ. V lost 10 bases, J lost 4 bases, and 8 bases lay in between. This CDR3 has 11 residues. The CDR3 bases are TGCGCCTCCACTTTCACCGGGGAGCTGTTTTTT. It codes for CASTFTGELFF. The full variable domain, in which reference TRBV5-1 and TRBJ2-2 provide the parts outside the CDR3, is KAGVTQTPRYLIKTRGQQVTLSCSPISGHRSVSWYQQTPGQGLQFLFEYFSETQRNKGNFPGRFSGRQFSNSRSEMNVSTLELGDSALYLCASTFTGELFFGEGSRLTVL.

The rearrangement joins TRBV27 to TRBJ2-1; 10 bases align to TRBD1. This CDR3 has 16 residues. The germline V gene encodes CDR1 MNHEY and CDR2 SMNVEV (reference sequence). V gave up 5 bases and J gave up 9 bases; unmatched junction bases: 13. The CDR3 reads CASSTHRDRGRLEQFF. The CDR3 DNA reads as TGTGCCAGCAGTACACACCGGGACAGGGGACGGCTTGAGCAGTTCTTC.

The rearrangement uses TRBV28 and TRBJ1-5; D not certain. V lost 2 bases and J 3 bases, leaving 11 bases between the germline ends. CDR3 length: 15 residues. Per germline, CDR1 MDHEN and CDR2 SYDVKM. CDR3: CASSLRRLDNQPQHF. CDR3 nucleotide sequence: TGTGCCAGCAGTTTACGACGCCTAGACAATCAGCCCCAGCATTTT. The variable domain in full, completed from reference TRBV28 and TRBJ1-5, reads DVKVTQSSRYLVKRTGEKVFLECVQDMDHENMFWYRQDPGLGLRLIYFSYDVKMKEKGDIPEGYSVSREKKERFSLILESASTNQTSMYLCASSLRRLDNQPQHFGDGTRLSIL.

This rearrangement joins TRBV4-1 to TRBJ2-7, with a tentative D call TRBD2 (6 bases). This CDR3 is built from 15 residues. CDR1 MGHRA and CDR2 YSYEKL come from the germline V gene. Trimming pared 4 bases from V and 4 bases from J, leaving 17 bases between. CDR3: CASSPTGGTGYEQYF. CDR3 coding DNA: TGCGCCAGCAGCCCCACCGGGGGAACCGGATACGAGCAGTACTTC.

The CDR3 loop is CASSPGAGHTETQYF. CDR3 coding DNA: TGTGCCAGCAGCCCTGGAGCGGGGCACACCGAGACCCAGTACTTC. This chain joins TRBV3-1 (or the pseudogene TRBV3-2) and TRBJ2-5; 7 bases are a match to TRBD2. Germline V gene data show CDR1 as LGHDT and CDR2 as YNNKEL (reference sequence). The CDR3 runs 15 residues. Germline trimming cut 4 bases from V and 5 bases from J; bases unmatched to any gene: 10.

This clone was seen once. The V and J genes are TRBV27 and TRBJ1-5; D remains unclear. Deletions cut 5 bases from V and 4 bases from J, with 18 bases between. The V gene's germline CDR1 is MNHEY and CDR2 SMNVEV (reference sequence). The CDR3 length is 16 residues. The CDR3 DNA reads TGTGCCAGCAGTCCTTATGGAGTCCCGGCGAATCAGCCCCAGCATTTT. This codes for CASSPYGVPANQPQHF.

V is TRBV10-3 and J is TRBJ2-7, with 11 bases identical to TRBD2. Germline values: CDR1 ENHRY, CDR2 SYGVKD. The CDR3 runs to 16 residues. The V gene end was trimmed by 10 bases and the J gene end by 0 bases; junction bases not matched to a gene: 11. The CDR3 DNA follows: TGTGCCACGTGGAACTTGGGACTAGCGGACTCCTACGAGCAGTACTTC. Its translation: CATWNLGLADSYEQYF.

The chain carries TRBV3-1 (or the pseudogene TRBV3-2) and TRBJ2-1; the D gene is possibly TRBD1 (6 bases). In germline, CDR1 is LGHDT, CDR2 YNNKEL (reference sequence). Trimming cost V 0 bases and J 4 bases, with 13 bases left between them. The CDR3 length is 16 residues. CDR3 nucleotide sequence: TGTGCCAGCAGCCAAGATAAGGGGGAGCTATACAATGAGCAGTTCTTC. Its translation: CASSQDKGELYNEQFF.

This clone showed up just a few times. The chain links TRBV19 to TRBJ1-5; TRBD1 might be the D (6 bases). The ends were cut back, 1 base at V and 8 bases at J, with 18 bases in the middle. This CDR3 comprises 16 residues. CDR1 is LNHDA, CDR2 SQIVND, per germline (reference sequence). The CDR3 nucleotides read TGTGCCAGTAGTATAGGGGTACAGGGAAGTGAAGAGCCCCAGCATTTT. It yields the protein CASSIGVQGSEEPQHF.

CDR3 region: CSASSRGHTDTQYF. As DNA, the CDR3 is TGCAGTGCTAGTTCGCGGGGTCACACAGATACGCAGTATTTT. The chain has TRBV20-1 and TRBJ2-3; TRBD2 might be the D (6 bases). CDR1 is DFQATT and CDR2 is SNEGSKA in the germline V gene (reference sequence). This CDR3 spans 14 amino acids. With 3 bases removed from V and 2 bases from J, the gap between germline ends came to 12 bases.

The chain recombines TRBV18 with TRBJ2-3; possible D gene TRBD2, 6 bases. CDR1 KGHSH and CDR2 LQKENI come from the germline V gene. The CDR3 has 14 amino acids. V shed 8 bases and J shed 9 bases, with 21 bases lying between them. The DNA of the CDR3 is TGTGCCAGCCTAAAGGCGGCTAGCGCGAGCACGCAGTATTTT. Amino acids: CASLKAASASTQYF.

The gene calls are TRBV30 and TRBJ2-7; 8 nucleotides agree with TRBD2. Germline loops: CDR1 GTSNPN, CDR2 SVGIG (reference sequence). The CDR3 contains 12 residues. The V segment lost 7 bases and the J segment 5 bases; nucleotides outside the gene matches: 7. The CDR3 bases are TGTGCCTCCCTCGGGGGGGCCGACGAGCAGTACTTC. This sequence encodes CASLGGADEQYF.

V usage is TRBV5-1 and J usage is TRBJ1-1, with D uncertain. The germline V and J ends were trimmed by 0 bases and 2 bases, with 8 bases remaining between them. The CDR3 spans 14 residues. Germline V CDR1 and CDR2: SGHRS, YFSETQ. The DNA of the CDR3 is TGCGCCAGCAGCTTGGGGTCAGGAAACACTGAAGCTTTCTTT. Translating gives CASSLGSGNTEAFF.

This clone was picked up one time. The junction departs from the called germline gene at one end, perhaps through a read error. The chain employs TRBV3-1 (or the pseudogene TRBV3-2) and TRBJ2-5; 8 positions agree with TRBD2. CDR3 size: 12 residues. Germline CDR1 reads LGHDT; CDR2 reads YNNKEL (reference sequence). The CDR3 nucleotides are TGTGCCAGCAGCCAAGAGGGGGCGGGAGGAGACTTC. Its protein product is CASSQEGAGGDF.